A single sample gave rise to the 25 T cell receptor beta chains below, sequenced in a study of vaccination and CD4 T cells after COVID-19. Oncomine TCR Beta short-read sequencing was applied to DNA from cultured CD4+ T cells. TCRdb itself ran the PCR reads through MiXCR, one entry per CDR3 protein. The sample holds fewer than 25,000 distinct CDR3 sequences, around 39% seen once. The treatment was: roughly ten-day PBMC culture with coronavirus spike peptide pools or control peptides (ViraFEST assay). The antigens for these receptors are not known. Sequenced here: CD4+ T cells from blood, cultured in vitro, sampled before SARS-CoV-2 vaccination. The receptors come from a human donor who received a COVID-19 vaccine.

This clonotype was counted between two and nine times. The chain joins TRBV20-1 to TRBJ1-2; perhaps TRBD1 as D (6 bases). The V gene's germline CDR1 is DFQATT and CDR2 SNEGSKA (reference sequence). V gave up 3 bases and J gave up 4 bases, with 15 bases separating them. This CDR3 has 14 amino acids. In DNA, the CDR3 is TGCAGTGCTAGGAGGGAGGGGGAAATCTATGGCTACACCTTC. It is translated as CSARREGEIYGYTF.

The CDR3 is CASSYSGAQPQHF. The CDR3 DNA follows: TGTGCCAGCAGTTACTCGGGGGCCCAGCCCCAGCATTTT. The chain is built from TRBV6-5 and TRBJ1-5; a weak D match, TRBD1 (6 bases). The V gene lost 0 bases and the J gene lost 7 bases, with 7 bases spanning the gap. The germline CDR1 and CDR2 sequences are MNHEY and SVGAGI. This CDR3 comprises 13 residues.

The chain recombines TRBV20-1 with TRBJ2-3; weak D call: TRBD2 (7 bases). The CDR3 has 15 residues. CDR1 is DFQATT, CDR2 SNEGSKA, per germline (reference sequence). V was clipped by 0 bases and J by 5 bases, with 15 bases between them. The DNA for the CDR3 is TGCAGTGCTAGAGATCTTCCGGGGGGCAAAGATACGCAGTATTTT. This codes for CSARDLPGGKDTQYF.

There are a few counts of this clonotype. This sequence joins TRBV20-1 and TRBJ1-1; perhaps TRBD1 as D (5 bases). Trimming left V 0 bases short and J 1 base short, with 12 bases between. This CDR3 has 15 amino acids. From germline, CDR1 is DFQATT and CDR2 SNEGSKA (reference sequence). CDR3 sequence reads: CSARDFRGGNTEAFF. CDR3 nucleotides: TGCAGTGCTAGAGATTTCCGCGGGGGGAACACTGAAGCTTTCTTT.

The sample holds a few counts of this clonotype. The CDR3 sequence: CAISGDRNQPQHF. The CDR3 nucleotides are TGTGCCATCAGTGGTGATCGCAATCAGCCCCAGCATTTT. V and J are TRBV10-3 and TRBJ1-5; D remains ambiguous. Looked up from germline, CDR1 is ENHRY and CDR2 is SYGVKD. Trimming removed 4 bases at V and 2 bases at J, with 6 bases between. This CDR3 spans 13 amino acids.

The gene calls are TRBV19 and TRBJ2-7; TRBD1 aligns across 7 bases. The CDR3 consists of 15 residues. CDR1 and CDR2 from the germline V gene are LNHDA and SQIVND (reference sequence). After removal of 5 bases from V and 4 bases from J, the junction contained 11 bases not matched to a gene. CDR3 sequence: CASSVQQSRGYEQYF. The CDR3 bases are TGTGCCAGTAGTGTGCAACAGTCCAGGGGGTACGAGCAGTACTTC.

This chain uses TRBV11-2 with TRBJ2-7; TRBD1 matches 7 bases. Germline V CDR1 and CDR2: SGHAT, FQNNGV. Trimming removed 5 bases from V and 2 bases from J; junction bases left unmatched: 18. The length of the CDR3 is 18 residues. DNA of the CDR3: TGTGCCAGCAGCCCCTTAAACCGACGGACAGGACCGACCTACGAGCAGTACTTC. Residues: CASSPLNRRTGPTYEQYF.

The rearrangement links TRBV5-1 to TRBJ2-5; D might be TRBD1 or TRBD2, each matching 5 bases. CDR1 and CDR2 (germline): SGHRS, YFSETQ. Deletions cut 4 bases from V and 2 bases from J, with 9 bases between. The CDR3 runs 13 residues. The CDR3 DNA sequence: TGCGCCAGCAGCCTGGGACCACAAGAGACCCAGTACTTC. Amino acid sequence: CASSLGPQETQYF.

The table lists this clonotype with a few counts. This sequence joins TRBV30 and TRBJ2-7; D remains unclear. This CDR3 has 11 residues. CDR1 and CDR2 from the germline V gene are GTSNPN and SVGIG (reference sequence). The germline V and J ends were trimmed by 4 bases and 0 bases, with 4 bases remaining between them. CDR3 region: CAWKSSYEQYF. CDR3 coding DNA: TGTGCCTGGAAAAGCTCCTACGAGCAGTACTTC.

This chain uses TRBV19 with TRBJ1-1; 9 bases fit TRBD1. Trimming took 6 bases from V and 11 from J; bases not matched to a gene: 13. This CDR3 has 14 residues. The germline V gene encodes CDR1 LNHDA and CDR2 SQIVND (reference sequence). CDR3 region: CASRATDRGESAFF. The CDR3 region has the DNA TGTGCCAGTAGAGCTACCGACAGGGGGGAGTCGGCTTTCTTT.

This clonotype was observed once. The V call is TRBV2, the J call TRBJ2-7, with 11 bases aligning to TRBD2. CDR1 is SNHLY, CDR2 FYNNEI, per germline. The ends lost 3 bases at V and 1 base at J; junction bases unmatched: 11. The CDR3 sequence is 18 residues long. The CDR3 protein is CASSEDLAGGLDSYEQYF. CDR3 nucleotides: TGTGCCAGCAGTGAGGATTTAGCGGGGGGGCTTGATTCCTACGAGCAGTACTTC.

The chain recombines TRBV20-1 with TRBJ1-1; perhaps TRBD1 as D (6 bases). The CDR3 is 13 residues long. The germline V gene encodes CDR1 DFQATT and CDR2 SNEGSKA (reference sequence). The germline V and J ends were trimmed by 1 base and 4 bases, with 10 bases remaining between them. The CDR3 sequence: CSARVRGITEAFF. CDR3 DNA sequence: TGCAGTGCTAGAGTTAGGGGGATCACTGAAGCTTTCTTT.

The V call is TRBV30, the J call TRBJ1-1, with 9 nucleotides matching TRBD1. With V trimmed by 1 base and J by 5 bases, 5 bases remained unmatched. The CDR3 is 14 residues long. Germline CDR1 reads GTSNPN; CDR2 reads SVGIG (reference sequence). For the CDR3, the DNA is TGTGCCTGGAGTGGGGGGACAGGGAGAACTGAAGCTTTCTTT. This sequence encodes CAWSGGTGRTEAFF.

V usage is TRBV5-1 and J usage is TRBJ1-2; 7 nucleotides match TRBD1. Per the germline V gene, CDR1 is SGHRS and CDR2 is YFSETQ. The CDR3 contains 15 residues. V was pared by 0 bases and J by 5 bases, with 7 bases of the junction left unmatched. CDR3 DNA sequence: TGCGCCAGCAGCTTGGGAGGACAGGCGACTTATGGCTACACCTTC. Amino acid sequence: CASSLGGQATYGYTF.

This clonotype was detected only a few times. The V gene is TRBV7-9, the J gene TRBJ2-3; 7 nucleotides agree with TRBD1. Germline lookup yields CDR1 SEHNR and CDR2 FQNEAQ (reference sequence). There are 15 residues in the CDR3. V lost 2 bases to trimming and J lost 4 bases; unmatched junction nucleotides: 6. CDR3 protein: CASSLSGQNSDTQYF. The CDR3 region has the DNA TGTGCCAGCAGCTTATCGGGACAGAACTCAGATACGCAGTATTTT. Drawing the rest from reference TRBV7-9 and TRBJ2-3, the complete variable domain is DTGVSQNPRHKITKRGQNVTFRCDPISEHNRLYWYRQTLGQGPEFLTYFQNEAQLEKSRLLSDRFSAERPKGSFSTLEIQRTEQGDSAMYLCASSLSGQNSDTQYFGPGTRLTVL.

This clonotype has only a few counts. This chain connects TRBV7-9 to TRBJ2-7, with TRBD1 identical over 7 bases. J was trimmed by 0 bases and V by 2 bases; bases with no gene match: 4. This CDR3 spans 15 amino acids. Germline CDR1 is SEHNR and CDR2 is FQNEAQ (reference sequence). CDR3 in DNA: TGTGCCAGCAGCTTATACCGGGACAGCTCCTACGAGCAGTACTTC. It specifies CASSLYRDSSYEQYF.

CDR3 sequence: CASSLKADRDRNQPQHF. CDR3 nucleotide sequence: TGCGCCAGCAGCCTGAAGGCGGACAGGGATCGGAATCAGCCCCAGCATTTT. This chain uses TRBV4-1 with TRBJ1-5; 8 bases are shared with TRBD1. The V segment lost 4 bases and the J segment 4 bases; nucleotides outside the gene matches: 12. This CDR3 spans 17 amino acids. Germline V gene sequence: CDR1 MGHRA, CDR2 YSYEKL.

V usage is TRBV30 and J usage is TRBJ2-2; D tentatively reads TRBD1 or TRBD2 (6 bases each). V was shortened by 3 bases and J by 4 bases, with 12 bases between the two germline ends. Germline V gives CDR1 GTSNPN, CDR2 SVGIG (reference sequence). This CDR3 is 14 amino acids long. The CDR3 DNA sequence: TGTGCCTGGAGGGCAGGGGAGGTCACCGGGGAGCTGTTTTTT. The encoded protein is CAWRAGEVTGELFF.

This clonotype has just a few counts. The CDR3 sequence: CAVKGTQDTQYF. The CDR3 DNA follows: TGTGCCGTTAAGGGGACTCAGGATACGCAGTATTTT. This chain uses TRBV19 with TRBJ2-3; maybe TRBD2 (6 bases). CDR1 is LNHDA and CDR2 is SQIVND in the germline V gene (reference sequence). Trimming removed 11 bases from V and 6 bases from J, with 15 bases in between. The CDR3 is 12 residues long.

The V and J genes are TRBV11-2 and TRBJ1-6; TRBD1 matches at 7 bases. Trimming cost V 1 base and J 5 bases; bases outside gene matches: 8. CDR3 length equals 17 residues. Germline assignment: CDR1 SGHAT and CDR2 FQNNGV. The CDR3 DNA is TGTGCCAGCAGCTTAGGCCTAGGGACAGTTAATAATTCACCCCTCCACTTT. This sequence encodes CASSLGLGTVNNSPLHF. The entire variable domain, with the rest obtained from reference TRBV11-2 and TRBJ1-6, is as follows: EAGVAQSPRYKIIEKRQSVAFWCNPISGHATLYWYQQILGQGPKLLIQFQNNGVVDDSQLPKDRFSAERLKGVDSTLKIQPAKLEDSAVYLCASSLGLGTVNNSPLHFGNGTRLTVT.

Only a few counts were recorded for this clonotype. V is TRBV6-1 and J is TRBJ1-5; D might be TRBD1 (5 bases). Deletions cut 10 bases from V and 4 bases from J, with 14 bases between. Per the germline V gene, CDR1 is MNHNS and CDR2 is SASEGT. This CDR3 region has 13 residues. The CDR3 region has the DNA TGTGCCATACAGGATTGGGGAAATCAGCCCCAGCATTTT. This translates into CAIQDWGNQPQHF.

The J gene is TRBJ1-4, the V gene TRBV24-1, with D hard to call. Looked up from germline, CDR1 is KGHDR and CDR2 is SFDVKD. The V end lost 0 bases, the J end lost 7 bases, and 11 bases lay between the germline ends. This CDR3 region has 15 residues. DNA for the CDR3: TGTGCCACCAGTGATTTGATGGACCTGGCTGAAAAACTGTTTTTT. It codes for CATSDLMDLAEKLFF.

CDR3 DNA sequence: TGTGCCAGCAGTGGAATATTGGGGACAGGGTTTGGCTACACCTTC. Translation gives CASSGILGTGFGYTF. J is TRBJ1-2 and V is TRBV25-1; 9 bases line up with TRBD1. The V and J ends lost 4 bases and 7 bases, in that order; junction bases with no gene match: 10. Per germline, CDR1 MGHDK and CDR2 SYGVNS. The CDR3 totals 15 residues.

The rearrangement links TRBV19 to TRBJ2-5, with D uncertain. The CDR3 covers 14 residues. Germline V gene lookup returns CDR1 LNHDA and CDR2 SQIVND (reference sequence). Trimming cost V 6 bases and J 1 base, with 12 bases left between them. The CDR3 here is CASSPRQLQETQYF. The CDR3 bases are TGTGCCAGTAGCCCTAGGCAGCTCCAAGAGACCCAGTACTTC.

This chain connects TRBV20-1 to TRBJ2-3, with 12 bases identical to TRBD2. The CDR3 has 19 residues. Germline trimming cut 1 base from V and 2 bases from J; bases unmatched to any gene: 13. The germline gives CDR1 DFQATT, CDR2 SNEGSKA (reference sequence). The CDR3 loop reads CSARGGLTSGGLSTDTQYF. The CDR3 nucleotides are TGCAGTGCTAGAGGGGGGTTGACTAGCGGGGGTTTATCCACAGATACGCAGTATTTT.